The rows below give T cell receptor beta chains drawn from one sample of a study of blood T cell repertoires in COVID-19. TCRdb's copy holds only in-frame clones and misses some; the assay was immunoSEQ multiplex PCR. The sample has hundreds of thousands of clones, around 85% seen once. Input material: PBMCs or T cells enriched from blood (not recorded which). The source of these receptors is a woman aged 45 to 65 in a cohort exposed to, infected with or recovered from COVID-19 (not recorded which). CDR3s include the opening cysteine and the closing phenylalanine or tryptophan. A D gene is named only where the DNA matches it firmly. The size entry is marked missing in some rows and otherwise reads once, few, many or a size class.

size	J	D	V	CDR3	DNA
.	TRBJ1-2	TRBD1	TRBV7-9	CASSKMDRGLGYTF	TGTGCCAGCAGCAAAATGGACAGGGGATTGGGCTACACCTTC
.	TRBJ2-7	TRBD2	TRBV5-4	CASSLRAAGGSYEQYF	TGTGCCAGCAGCTTGAGAGCGGCGGGGGGGTCCTACGAGCAGTACTTC
.	TRBJ1-4	.	TRBV19	CARNRVVREKLFF	TGTGCCAGAAACAGGGTGGTGCGTGAAAAACTGTTTTTT
once	TRBJ1-4	.	TRBV30	CAWRASEKLFF	TGTGCCTGGAGGGCCAGTGAAAAACTGTTTTTT
.	TRBJ2-2	.	TRBV19	CASHRRGSFAGELFF	TGTGCCAGCCACCGCCGGGGTTCTTTCGCCGGGGAGCTGTTTTTT
few	TRBJ2-2	TRBD1	TRBV4-2	CASGLQGARTGELFF	TGTGCCAGCGGCTTACAGGGGGCAAGGACCGGGGAGCTGTTTTTT
.	TRBJ1-5	.	TRBV28	CASSTAYSNQPQHF	TGTGCCAGCAGTACAGCTTATAGCAATCAGCCCCAGCATTTT
.	TRBJ2-3	TRBD2	TRBV18	CASSPGTNPTDTQYF	TGTGCCAGCTCGCCCGGGACTAATCCCACAGATACGCAGTATTTT
.	TRBJ2-3	.	TRBV7-2	CASNPPSFWDTQYF	TGTGCCAGCAACCCCCCTAGTTTTTGGGATACGCAGTATTTT
.	TRBJ1-2	TRBD1	TRBV4-2	CASSQELPGGASYGYTF	TGTGCCAGCAGCCAAGAACTTCCAGGGGGAGCCTCCTATGGCTACACCTTC
.	TRBJ1-4	TRBD1	TRBV18	CASSPPGSTGGREKLFF	TGTGCCAGCTCACCACCTGGCTCGACAGGGGGCCGAGAAAAACTGTTTTTT
.	TRBJ2-1	.	TRBV7-6	CASSRRTGYNEQFF	TGTGCCAGCAGCCGGAGGACGGGCTACAATGAGCAGTTCTTC
once	TRBJ1-1	.	TRBV7-8	CASSLGAAAEAFF	TGTGCCAGCAGCTTGGGGGCCGCCGCTGAAGCTTTCTTT
.	TRBJ2-1	TRBD1	TRBV7-2	CASSSDRGRVNEQFF	TGTGCCAGCAGCTCCGACAGGGGGCGAGTCAATGAGCAGTTCTTC
few	TRBJ2-1	.	TRBV7-7	CASSQGTGLDEQFF	TGTGCTAGCAGTCAAGGAACAGGGTTGGATGAGCAGTTCTTC
.	TRBJ1-2	TRBD1	TRBV7-9	CASSQDRGELGYGYTF	TGTGCCAGCAGCCAGGACAGGGGAGAACTTGGGTATGGCTACACCTTC
.	TRBJ1-1	TRBD1	TRBV7-2	CASSQRQGISNTEAFF	TGTGCCAGCAGCCAAAGACAGGGCATCTCGAACACTGAAGCTTTCTTT
.	TRBJ1-1	.	TRBV5-1	CASSSWRGDTEAFF	TGCGCCAGCAGCTCCTGGAGGGGAGACACTGAAGCTTTCTTT
.	TRBJ1-2	.	TRBV6-2/TRBV6-3	CASSYSSRGARDYGYTF	TGTGCCAGCAGTTACTCGAGCCGGGGGGCGAGAGACTATGGCTACACCTTC
.	TRBJ2-7	.	TRBV11-2	CASSLNRGSYEQYF	TGTGCCAGCAGCTTAAACCGGGGGTCCTACGAGCAGTACTTC
.	TRBJ1-1	TRBD1	TRBV5-1	CASSTTGEGTEAFF	TGCGCCAGCAGCACGACAGGGGAAGGCACTGAAGCTTTCTTT
.	TRBJ2-3	.	TRBV6-1	CASSAPDSLSYTDTQYF	TGTGCCAGCAGTGCCCCCGACAGTCTTTCATACACAGATACGCAGTATTTT
.	TRBJ1-5	.	TRBV7-9	CASSWGEQPQHF	TGTGCCAGCAGCTGGGGGGAGCAGCCCCAGCATTTT
.	TRBJ1-6	TRBD1	TRBV3-1/TRBV3-2	CASSPGGWSPLHF	TGTGCCAGCAGCCCAGGGGGTTGGTCACCCCTCCACTTT
.	TRBJ2-7	.	TRBV7-9	CASSPRAGEQYF	TGTGCCAGCAGCCCTCGGGCGGGCGAGCAGTACTTC
.	TRBJ2-1	.	TRBV4-3	CASSSGNLYNEQFF	TGCGCCAGCAGCTCGGGGAACTTATACAATGAGCAGTTCTTC
.	TRBJ2-5	.	TRBV7-9	CASSLLRQDLKETQYF	TGTGCCAGCAGCTTACTGAGACAGGACTTGAAAGAGACCCAGTACTTC
once	TRBJ1-2	.	TRBV9	CASSVEGVAGYTF	TGTGCCAGCAGCGTAGAGGGGGTTGCTGGCTACACCTTC
.	TRBJ1-4	.	TRBV3-1/TRBV3-2	CASSPNPGIGEKLFF	TGTGCCAGCAGCCCGAACCCAGGGATCGGCGAAAAACTGTTTTTT
.	TRBJ2-3	TRBD2	TRBV3-1/TRBV3-2	CASSQVGGGGTDTQYF	TGTGCCAGCAGCCAAGTAGGCGGGGGAGGCACAGATACGCAGTATTTT
few	TRBJ1-2	.	TRBV5-4	CASSLDSGNYGYTF	TGTGCCAGCAGCTTGGATTCGGGTAACTATGGCTACACCTTC
.	TRBJ2-3	.	TRBV7-2	CASSFRAREEDTQYF	.
few	TRBJ2-5	.	TRBV18	CASSPRPGETQYF	TGTGCCAGCTCACCGAGACCGGGGGAGACCCAGTACTTC
.	TRBJ2-1	TRBD2	TRBV11-2	CASSHRRGLGIGEQFF	TGTGCCAGCAGCCACCGAAGGGGACTAGGCATTGGTGAGCAGTTCTTC
.	TRBJ1-2	.	TRBV4-3	CASSQDLGRNLPYGYTF	TGCGCCAGCAGCCAAGATTTAGGGAGAAATCTACCTTATGGCTACACCTTC
.	TRBJ1-1	.	TRBV6-5	CASRSMRLRETEAFF	TGTGCCAGCAGATCTATGAGGTTGCGGGAGACTGAAGCTTTCTTT
.	TRBJ1-5	TRBD1	TRBV6-5	CASRQGRAQGPQHF	TGTGCCAGCAGACAGGGGCGTGCCCAAGGGCCCCAGCATTTT
.	TRBJ1-1	.	TRBV6-5	CASSYDGRGNTEAFF	TGTGCCAGCAGTTACGACGGCAGGGGGAACACTGAAGCTTTCTTT
.	TRBJ2-7	TRBD1	TRBV4-2	CASSHTGDRSYEQYF	TGTGCCAGCAGCCATACCGGGGACAGGTCCTACGAGCAGTACTTC
.	TRBJ2-3	TRBD2	TRBV28	CASSPGLAGGRSVTDTQYF	TGTGCCAGCAGTCCGGGACTAGCGGGGGGGCGGTCCGTCACAGATACGCAGTATTTT
.	TRBJ2-3	.	TRBV7-9	CASSSQGTDTQYF	TGTGCCAGCAGCTCCCAGGGCACAGATACGCAGTATTTT
.	TRBJ1-5	.	TRBV21-1	CASSKTPKPGSNQPQHF	TGTGCCAGCAGCAAGACTCCGAAGCCGGGTAGCAATCAGCCCCAGCATTTT